These T cell receptor beta chains were read from a single sample in a study of T cell repertoires in cytomegalovirus infection. TCRdb re-called the reads with MiXCR, one entry per CDR3 protein. The table includes more than 200,000 distinct CDR3 sequences, roughly 9% detected once. Sequenced material: PBMCs. All receptors derive from a human donor in good health (CMV status not recorded). Some clones in this sample may be carry-over from other donors' samples. CDR3s include the opening cysteine and the closing phenylalanine or tryptophan. D genes are given only for firm matches. Size is stated for part of the rows, as once, few or many counts, or as a class when the clone is expanded.

D	size	J	V	CDR3	DNA
NA	NA	TRBJ2-7	TRBV12-3/TRBV12-4	CASSPDLYEQYF	TGTGCCAGCAGCCCGGACCTCTACGAGCAGTACTTC
TRBD1	many	TRBJ1-3	TRBV7-6	CASGLQGAISGNTIYF	TGTGCCAGCGGTCTACAGGGGGCTATATCTGGAAACACCATATATTTT
NA	many	TRBJ2-7	TRBV28	CASNQGTYEQYF	TGTGCCAGTAACCAGGGAACCTACGAGCAGTACTTC
NA	many	TRBJ2-4	TRBV18	CASRGQGNIQYF	TGTGCCAGCCGGGGCCAGGGTAACATTCAGTACTTC
NA	many	TRBJ2-7	TRBV9	CASSPMGTGTYEQYF	TGTGCCAGCAGCCCGATGGGGACGGGCACCTACGAGCAGTACTTC
NA	many	TRBJ1-6	TRBV7-8	CASSLVPINSPLHF	TGTGCCAGCAGCTTAGTCCCGATTAATTCACCCCTCCACTTT
TRBD1	many	TRBJ2-5	TRBV7-9	CASSLWEPGQQETQYF	TGTGCCAGCAGCCTATGGGAGCCGGGACAGCAAGAGACCCAGTACTTC
NA	few	TRBJ1-2	TRBV12-3/TRBV12-4	CASSPSIIDYGYTF	TGTGCCAGCAGCCCGTCTATTATTGACTATGGCTACACCTTC
TRBD2	many	TRBJ2-5	TRBV7-2	CASSLAEVAGTRRETQYF	TGTGCCAGCAGCTTAGCGGAAGTAGCGGGGACAAGAAGGGAGACCCAGTACTTC
NA	many	TRBJ1-3	TRBV29-1	CSVEAGTTGNTIYF	TGCAGCGTTGAAGCCGGGACAACTGGAAACACCATATATTTT
NA	once	TRBJ2-3	TRBV28	CASSFGLVDGDTQYF	TGTGCCAGCAGTTTTGGGCTGGTGGATGGAGATACGCAGTATTTT
NA	few	TRBJ1-4	TRBV11-2	CASSFLRDSGTNEKLFF	TGTGCCAGCAGCTTCCTCCGGGACTCCGGAACTAATGAAAAACTGTTTTTT
NA	NA	TRBJ1-5	TRBV19	CASRLDGTSNQPQHF	TGTGCCAGTAGGCTGGACGGAACCAGCAATCAGCCCCAGCATTTT
NA	few	TRBJ2-2	TRBV5-4	CASSAEPGHSTGELFF	TGTGCCAGCAGCGCCGAACCGGGACACTCCACCGGGGAGCTGTTTTTT
NA	NA	TRBJ2-3	TRBV25-1	CASSESVAWGFTDTQYF	TGTGCCAGCAGTGAATCGGTAGCGTGGGGGTTCACAGATACGCAGTATTTT
NA	many	TRBJ1-1	TRBV7-2	CASSQGRSTTEAFF	TGTGCCAGCAGTCAGGGACGGTCGACCACTGAAGCTTTCTTT
NA	few	TRBJ1-2	TRBV9	CASSVGRWQDGYTF	TGTGCCAGCAGCGTAGGACGGTGGCAGGATGGCTACACCTTC
NA	many	TRBJ1-1	TRBV19	CASTLQTDWYTEAFF	TGTGCCAGTACCCTCCAGACAGACTGGTACACTGAAGCTTTCTTT
TRBD1	many	TRBJ2-7	TRBV7-2	CASSWGTGGDEQYF	TGTGCCAGCAGCTGGGGGACAGGGGGCGACGAGCAGTACTTC
NA	many	TRBJ2-1	TRBV10-3	CAISEDNEQFF	TGTGCCATCAGTGAGGACAATGAGCAGTTCTTC
TRBD1	few	TRBJ2-1	TRBV29-1	CSVEEGIGTGSFNEQFF	TGCAGCGTTGAAGAGGGTATAGGGACAGGATCTTTCAATGAGCAGTTCTTC
TRBD1	many	TRBJ2-5	TRBV23-1	CASSQSGDRQETQYF	TGCGCCAGCAGTCAATCGGGGGACAGGCAAGAGACCCAGTACTTC
TRBD2	many	TRBJ2-1	TRBV28	CASSGAGGLSNEQFF	TGTGCCAGCAGTGGAGCGGGGGGGCTGTCCAATGAGCAGTTCTTC
NA	many	TRBJ2-7	TRBV11-2	CASKGPYEQYF	TGTGCCAGCAAAGGGCCCTACGAGCAGTACTTC
TRBD2	many	TRBJ2-1	TRBV6-2/TRBV6-3	CASTIHRGLAGEQFF	TGTGCCAGCACCATTCATAGGGGACTAGCGGGTGAGCAGTTCTTC
NA	many	TRBJ2-3	TRBV6-1	CASSEATVPTDTQYF	TGTGCCAGCAGTGAAGCAACGGTTCCAACAGATACGCAGTATTTT
NA	many	TRBJ2-7	TRBV20-1	CSATSFTGADEQYF	TGCAGTGCTACGAGTTTCACGGGGGCGGACGAGCAGTACTTC
NA	many	TRBJ1-2	TRBV14	CASSPPGRYGYTF	TGTGCCAGCAGCCCCCCGGGACGTTATGGCTACACCTTC
NA	many	TRBJ1-5	TRBV19	CASSDSFNQPQHF	TGTGCCAGTAGCGACAGCTTCAATCAGCCCCAGCATTTT
NA	medium-sized	TRBJ2-5	TRBV7-2	CASSLEWTPRGETQYF	TGTGCCAGCAGCTTAGAATGGACTCCCAGGGGAGAGACCCAGTACTTC
TRBD1	many	TRBJ1-1	TRBV7-8	CASSLKGAGEPMNTEAFF	TGTGCCAGCAGCTTAAAGGGGGCAGGGGAACCCATGAACACTGAAGCTTTCTTT
NA	many	TRBJ2-1	TRBV7-2	CASSPRVPGEQFF	TGTGCCAGCAGCCCTCGGGTGCCGGGGGAGCAGTTCTTC
NA	many	TRBJ2-3	TRBV28	CASGAGIYTQYF	TGTGCCAGCGGGGCCGGGATTTATACGCAGTATTTT
NA	few	TRBJ2-7	TRBV4-1	CASSQVIGPWEQYF	TGCGCCAGCAGCCAAGTAATTGGCCCTTGGGAGCAGTACTTC
NA	many	TRBJ2-4	TRBV5-1	CASSLPNIAKNIQYF	TGCGCCAGCAGCTTACCCAATATAGCCAAAAACATTCAGTACTTC
NA	many	TRBJ1-1	TRBV7-6	CASRPQGTTEAFF	TGTGCCAGCAGGCCACAGGGCACCACTGAAGCTTTCTTT
NA	many	TRBJ2-1	TRBV7-6	CASSITSRSYNEQFF	TGTGCCAGCAGCATTACCTCTAGGTCCTACAATGAGCAGTTCTTC
NA	NA	TRBJ2-2	TRBV19	CASSILHTGELFF	TGTGCCAGTAGTATTCTCCACACCGGGGAGCTGTTTTTT
NA	NA	TRBJ2-1	TRBV29-1	CSVDVQGLSYNEQFF	TGCAGCGTTGATGTCCAGGGGCTTTCCTACAATGAGCAGTTCTTC
NA	NA	TRBJ2-6	TRBV19	CASSIQASGANVLTF	TGTGCCAGTAGTATTCAAGCTTCTGGGGCCAACGTCCTGACTTTC
TRBD2	many	TRBJ2-5	TRBV29-1	CSVVGTSGDRVGETQYF	TGCAGCGTTGTGGGGACTAGCGGGGATCGCGTCGGAGAGACCCAGTACTTC
NA	many	TRBJ1-2	TRBV7-2	CASSFRDVVYGYTF	TGTGCCAGCAGCTTCCGGGACGTCGTCTATGGCTACACCTTC
TRBD1	many	TRBJ1-1	TRBV7-4	CATRTGVNTEAFF	TGTGCCACCCGGACAGGAGTGAACACTGAAGCTTTCTTT
NA	few	TRBJ2-1	TRBV19	CASKTPPAGPYNEQFF	TGTGCCTCCAAAACCCCGCCTGCGGGGCCCTACAATGAGCAGTTCTTC
NA	NA	TRBJ1-1	TRBV20-1	CSAHHPRYGTEAFF	TGCAGTGCTCATCACCCTAGGTACGGGACGGAAGCTTTCTTT
NA	few	TRBJ2-1	TRBV2	CATQGQTYNEQFF	TGTGCCACCCAAGGACAAACATACAATGAGCAGTTCTTC
NA	few	TRBJ2-2	TRBV6-2/TRBV6-3	CASSYIRTGELFF	TGTGCCAGCAGTTACATCCGGACAGGGGAGCTGTTTTTT
TRBD2	many	TRBJ2-5	TRBV2	CASKGSGGLKETQYF	TGTGCCAGCAAAGGTAGCGGGGGTCTCAAAGAGACCCAGTACTTC
NA	many	TRBJ1-2	TRBV7-2	CASSPPLDSANYGYTF	TGTGCCAGCAGCCCCCCGTTAGATAGCGCTAACTATGGCTACACCTTC
NA	few	TRBJ2-5	TRBV2	CASSEGGKETQYF	TGTGCCAGCAGCGAGGGCGGGAAAGAGACCCAGTACTTC
TRBD1	NA	TRBJ1-1	TRBV5-1	CASSVDRVATEAFF	TGCGCCAGCAGCGTCGACAGGGTGGCCACTGAAGCTTTCTTT
NA	few	TRBJ1-1	TRBV28	CASRVSVTLNTEAFF	TGTGCCAGCAGGGTTTCCGTCACCTTGAACACTGAAGCTTTCTTT
TRBD1	many	TRBJ2-3	TRBV7-3	CASSRTGTGEVSTQYF	TGTGCCAGCAGCAGAACCGGGACAGGGGAAGTAAGCACGCAGTATTTT
NA	many	TRBJ1-1	TRBV7-6	CASSRSPDTEAFF	TGTGCCAGCAGCAGGAGTCCGGACACTGAAGCTTTCTTT
NA	many	TRBJ2-3	TRBV6-5	CASSYKGRPDTQYF	TGTGCCAGCTCTTACAAGGGGCGTCCAGATACGCAGTATTTT